Here is one TCR beta chain with its context. Its cognate antigen has yet to be identified. No qualities accompany the bases; no much larger clone lies one base away. This entry belongs to a study of early T cells in non-severe SARS-CoV-2 infection (dated by TCRdb to about 2021). The study in broad terms: Because TCR sequencing was done on bulk RNA from unsorted whole blood, the alpha and beta chains could not be paired.

Summary of the overall study and its limitations: VDJdb matching was skewed toward anti-spike CD8 responses, so virus-specific expansions were likely underestimated and private and CD4 specificities were missed.

Based on the germline V gene, the CDR1 and CDR2 sequences are MNHEY and SVGAGI. Reading from cysteine to phenylalanine, the CDR3 counts 16 amino acids. The only DNA kept is the CDR3, 48 bases in frame from the first base. Clipping removes 5 bases from V and 0 bases from J, with 8 as the unmatched junction base count. Library preparation used 5' RACE. The sequencer listed for this sample is NextSeq 500. The TCR library protocol attached unique molecular identifiers to individual cDNA molecules to correct for sequencing error and PCR bias. Sequencing covered both TCR alpha and beta chains, and within each sample the abundances of alpha and beta sequences were tightly co-correlated. The study's processing was this. Decombinator V4 was used to annotate the V gene, J gene and CDR3 of the TCR sequences. TCRs were defined as expanded if a significant change between any two time points was detected under a Poisson model with p below 0.0001. Abundances of TCRs were expressed as counts per million after normalisation to the total number of TCRs sequenced in each sample. MAIT TCRs were defined by TRAV1-2 paired with TRAJ12, TRAJ20 or TRAJ33, and iNKT TCRs by TRAV10 paired with TRAJ18. VDJdb, accessed on 1 November 2021, was searched for TCRs annotated for CMV, EBV and SARS-CoV-2, and TCRs annotated for more than one antigen were excluded. The public sequencing data were trimmed at Q25 with fastp and processed into clonotypes with MiXCR by TCRdb, which kept only in-frame beta chains. Rows are unified per CDR3 protein, each entry keeping the most common DNA and genes. Here the V and J calls rest on TCRdb's processing, not on the authors' analysis. Here the sample has over 70,000 distinct CDR3 sequences; about 14% occur a single time. About 4% of the sample belongs to the ten largest clones.

Set within a cohort of healthcare workers in London, UK, this nested case-control study involved weekly PCR testing of nasopharyngeal swabs along with blood sampling. Between 23 and 31 March 2020, the week of the UK lockdown, healthcare workers were enrolled and then followed up weekly for as long as 16 weeks. Recombination joined TRBV6-5 with TRBJ1-1; the junction holds 8 bases that match TRBD1. This material consisted of whole blood, taken at baseline. This TCR was sampled from an adult who was a healthcare worker with PCR-confirmed SARS-CoV-2 infection or an uninfected control (not recorded which). The CDR3 region has the sequence CASSPDRAGMNTEAFF. The base sequence is TGTGCCAGCAGTCCGGACAGGGCGGGTATGAACACTGAAGCTTTCTTT.